This T cell receptor (beta chain) emerged from a study of Graves' ophthalmopathy and Graves' hyperthyroidism (dated 2018 in TCRdb). About the investigation overall: Stable hyperthyroidism was defined as no progression to ophthalmopathy within 18 months of follow-up. The study used signatures of the TCR beta repertoire to tell Graves' ophthalmopathy apart from Graves' hyperthyroidism and to predict which patients would progress to ophthalmopathy. The independent validation cohort included about 20 hyperthyroidism patients plus 17 patients who later progressed from hyperthyroidism to ophthalmopathy. Following sampling, methimazole starting at 30 mg daily was administered to hyperthyroidism patients, and high-dose intravenous methylprednisolone was administered to ophthalmopathy patients. In total, 120 to 150 blood samples were TCR-sequenced: approximately 40 ophthalmopathy, about 75 hyperthyroidism and about 17 hyperthyroidism-to-ophthalmopathy patients. In several hyperthyroidism patients, the T-cell repertoire of thyroid tissue was compared with the T-cell repertoire of blood. To explore V-J signatures distinguishing ophthalmopathy from hyperthyroidism, a discovery set of some 100 patients (about 41 ophthalmopathy, roughly 60 stable hyperthyroidism) was enrolled. General study outcomes and caveats: In validation, the model predicted ophthalmopathy progression with about 64% sensitivity and roughly 72% specificity; some 13 predicted patients were CT-confirmed with GO in a median of about 6.2 months. The 13-signature model separated ophthalmopathy from stable hyperthyroidism with approximately 88% sensitivity and 81.08% specificity in cross-validation, and 80%/75% in the test set. Most expanded thyroid clonotypes with frequency above 0.001 were also detected in blood, suggesting blood repertoires may reflect the thyroid immune response. Sample size was not predetermined statistically, and investigators were not blinded to group allocation.

For repertoire sequencing, the TCR beta CDR3 regions were amplified from RNA transcripts. A first-round RT-PCR used HTBI primers with the Qiagen OneStep RT-PCR kit, followed by a second-round multiplex PCR, size selection and purification. Libraries were sequenced on an Illumina HiSeq2000 using paired-end 100 bp reads. From the authors' description of their analysis: Reads were processed with SOAPnuke, discarding reads with adapters, uncalled bases, mean Phred below 15, or no exact constant-primer or identifier match. High-quality paired reads were merged with COPE v1.2.5. Each unique nucleotide sequence was treated as a clonotype, and MiTCR v1.1 was used to align the clonotypes to the IMGT TRB V, D and J references. Analysis was restricted to V-J combinations with a frequency above 0.0001, which covered 99.2% of repertoires. For each V-J combination, a TCR clonal expansion and chaos score was defined as the ratio of F50 clonal expansion to chaos observed in the TCRdist matrix. Welch's t-statistics and random forest were used to reduce the features to about a dozen V-J combinations, which were then used as input to a naive Bayes classifier. The similarity between thyroid and blood repertoires was quantified using the Morisita-Horn index. TCRdb redid the processing of the public reads, applying fastp at Q25 and MiXCR, and retained in-frame beta chains. Rows merge per CDR3 protein into single entries with the most common DNA and genes. These V and J calls originate from TCRdb's pipeline instead of the authors' own analysis. Counted in this sample were approximately 1.2 million distinct CDR3 sequences; 36% of them appeared once. The biggest ten clones account for 11% of the sample.

V lost 3 bases and J lost 5 bases; the stretch between them is 22 bases long. From the cysteine up to the phenylalanine, the CDR3 has a length of 17 residues. The kept DNA is CDR3 alone, 51 bases in frame from the first base. Hyperthyroidism patients were newly diagnosed, were aged 18 to 65 years, and had a disease duration under 2 months. Anyone with other autoimmune diseases, uncontrolled infections, pregnancy or lactation was excluded from the study. Diagnosis relied on clinical symptoms, serum thyroxine, TRAb, thyroid ultrasound and orbital computed tomography. Trizol reagent was used to extract the total RNA, and its quality was then checked on an Agilent 2100 Bioanalyzer. A remark on this clonotype: What this receptor recognizes is not known. The record has no base qualities; no much larger clone is one base away.

The rearrangement combines TRBV12-3 or TRBV12-4 with TRBJ2-5, with a weak D call of TRBD2 (5 bases match). The specimen was peripheral blood or thyroid tissue (not recorded which). The receptor comes from an adult man with Graves' hyperthyroidism. The DNA is TGTGCCAGCAGTTTTTTCTATCAGACCGGGGTTGCGGAGACCCAGTACTTC. This gives the protein CASSFFYQTGVAETQYF.